These 30 T cell receptor beta chains share one sample of origin, sequenced in a study of radiation and T cells in renal cell carcinoma. Libraries were prepared by immunoSEQ multiplex PCR; TCRdb keeps only in-frame clonotypes and omits some of them. This sample has approximately 120,000 clones, with around 83% found just once. Time point in this sample: baseline pretreatment blood. The treatment denotes: 15 Gy SBRT to primary tumor, nephrectomy 4 weeks later. Sample: blood, taken from a patient whose treatment included radiotherapy and nephrectomy. These receptors were obtained from a woman in her fifties or sixties with renal cell carcinoma.

The CDR3 DNA reads TGTGCCATCTCCCGGGACAGGGGGCGCCCAGAGACCCAGTACTTC. Protein product: CAISRDRGRPETQYF. The chain couples TRBV10-3 to TRBJ2-5; TRBD1 matches at 12 bases. The J segment lost 4 bases and the V segment lost 8 bases, leaving 8 bases of the junction unmatched. In germline, CDR1 is ENHRY, CDR2 SYGVKD. This CDR3 region has 15 residues.

In this sample, this clone turned up once. The chain uses TRBV2 and TRBJ2-5; TRBD2 matches at 10 bases. Near its end, the DNA agrees better with TRBJ2-7, so the J call may be wrong. Looked up from germline, CDR1 is SNHLY and CDR2 is FYNNEI. CDR3 length equals 15 residues. This chain's CDR3 is CASRPRLAGDREQYF. In DNA, the CDR3 is TGTGCCAGCAGGCCGCGGCTAGCGGGAGATCGCGAGCAGTACTTC.

V is TRBV9 and J is TRBJ2-7; 10 bases fit TRBD2. V lost 4 bases, J lost 6 bases, and 13 bases stayed unmatched. This CDR3 spans 16 amino acids. CDR1 and CDR2 from the germline V gene are SGDLS and YYNGEE. The CDR3 here is CASSTGATSGLVEQYF. Here the CDR3 DNA reads TGTGCCAGCAGCACCGGTGCGACTAGCGGGTTAGTCGAGCAGTACTTC.

The chain is built from TRBV7-9 and TRBJ2-1; D gene unclear. V gave up 1 base and J gave up 12 bases, with 10 bases separating them. Germline V gives CDR1 SEHNR, CDR2 FQNEAQ (reference sequence). This CDR3 region has 12 residues. This CDR3 reads CASSLEVQRQFF. DNA for the CDR3: TGTGCCAGCAGCTTAGAGGTACAGAGGCAGTTCTTC.

This CDR3 reads CASSVGGGAGKYEQFF. CDR3 DNA sequence: TGTGCCAGCAGCGTAGGAGGGGGGGCAGGAAAGTATGAGCAGTTCTTC. The rearrangement uses TRBV9 and TRBJ2-1; tentatively, D is TRBD2 (7 bases). The CDR3 length is 16 residues. V gave up 0 bases and J gave up 8 bases, with 18 bases separating them. CDR1 is SGDLS, CDR2 YYNGEE, per germline. Together with reference TRBV9 and TRBJ2-1, the CDR3 gives the full variable domain: DSGVTQTPKHLITATGQRVTLRCSPRSGDLSVYWYQQSLDQGLQFLIQYYNGEERAKGNILERFSAQQFPDLHSELNLSSLELGDSALYFCASSVGGGAGKYEQFFGPGTRLTVL.

This clone has just one count. The chain links TRBV6-1 to TRBJ2-7; unclear D gene. The germline V gene has CDR1 MNHNS and CDR2 SASEGT. The CDR3 is 14 residues long. The V end lost 3 bases, the J end lost 1 base, and 10 bases lay between the germline ends. CDR3 protein: CASSDMTLSYEQYF. In DNA form, the CDR3 reads TGTGCCAGCAGTGATATGACATTGTCCTACGAGCAGTACTTC.

The chain uses TRBV6-5 and TRBJ1-1; D may be TRBD1 (6 bases). CDR3 length: 15 amino acids. In germline, CDR1 is MNHEY, CDR2 SVGAGI. Trimming removed 2 bases from V and 1 base from J, with 11 bases in between. CDR3: CASSYQDRKNTEAFF. As DNA, the CDR3 is TGTGCCAGCAGTTACCAAGACAGGAAGAACACTGAAGCTTTCTTT.

This clone was counted once. The V and J genes are TRBV9 and TRBJ1-2; weak D call: TRBD1 (5 bases). Germline CDR1 and CDR2: SGDLS and YYNGEE. Trimming shortened V by 3 bases and J by 6 bases, and 6 bases separated the two germline ends. The CDR3 is 11 residues long. The CDR3 bases are TGTGCCAGCAGCGGAGGGGATGGCTACACCTTC. Amino acid sequence: CASSGGDGYTF.

The rearrangement uses TRBV6-5 and TRBJ2-5; 8 nucleotides line up with TRBD2. Germline V gene data show CDR1 as MNHEY and CDR2 as SVGAGI. Trimming removed 5 bases from V and 5 bases from J; junction bases left unmatched: 4. The CDR3 contains 13 residues. The CDR3 is CASSGLAAETQYF. For the CDR3, the DNA is TGTGCCAGCAGTGGACTAGCTGCTGAGACCCAGTACTTC.

On this clone: This may stem from a read error, because a much larger clone lies one nucleotide away. V is TRBV7-6 and J is TRBJ2-1; unclear D gene. This CDR3 is built from 11 residues. CDR1 and CDR2 from the germline V gene are SGHVS and FNYEAQ. The germline V and J ends were trimmed by 2 bases and 5 bases, with 1 base remaining between them. CDR3 loop: CASSLHNEQFF. The DNA of the CDR3 is TGTGCCAGCAGCTTACACAATGAGCAGTTCTTC.

The CDR3 sequence is CASSHNSGGTGELFF. CDR3 bases: TGCGCCAGCAGCCATAATAGCGGAGGCACCGGGGAGCTGTTTTTT. The chain couples TRBV4-3 to TRBJ2-2, with D possibly matching TRBD2 (6 bases). Trimming shortened V by 3 bases and J by 4 bases, and 12 bases separated the two germline ends. The CDR3 is 15 residues long. Looked up from germline, CDR1 is LGHNA and CDR2 is YSLEER.

This clone has only a few counts. J is TRBJ1-5 and V is TRBV28; D ambiguous. The CDR3 is 14 residues long. Per germline, CDR1 MDHEN and CDR2 SYDVKM. With 2 bases removed from V and 3 bases from J, the gap between germline ends came to 8 bases. This chain's CDR3 is CASSLLGNNQPQHF. In DNA form, the CDR3 reads TGTGCCAGCAGTTTACTCGGGAACAATCAGCCCCAGCATTTT.

This clone was observed a handful of times. V and J are TRBV2 and TRBJ1-5; no clear D gene. Germline assignment: CDR1 SNHLY and CDR2 FYNNEI. Between the trimmed V and J ends, which lost 4 bases and 0 bases, there was a span of 10 bases. The CDR3 spans 15 residues. CDR3: CASSVEGDSNQPQHF. CDR3 in DNA: TGTGCCAGCAGTGTTGAGGGCGATAGCAATCAGCCCCAGCATTTT.

The V and J genes are TRBV5-1 and TRBJ2-3; 7 nucleotides agree with TRBD2. Looked up from germline, CDR1 is SGHRS and CDR2 is YFSETQ. J was trimmed by 8 bases and V by 6 bases; bases with no gene match: 9. This CDR3 has 13 residues. The CDR3 spells CASIAGESGTQYF. CDR3 DNA sequence: TGCGCCAGCATTGCGGGGGAATCGGGTACGCAGTATTTT.

This chain's CDR3 is CASGDSLINYGYTF. CDR3 nucleotide sequence: TGTGCCAGCGGCGACAGCCTTATTAACTATGGCTACACCTTC. The rearrangement joins TRBV5-4 to TRBJ1-2; perhaps TRBD1 as D (5 bases). CDR1 and CDR2 from the germline V gene are SGHNT and YYREEE (reference sequence). Trimming stripped 7 bases from V and 1 base from J, with 14 bases between. The CDR3 sequence is 14 residues long.

This rearrangement joins TRBV2 to TRBJ2-3; 10 positions agree with TRBD2. The CDR3 spans 16 residues. Germline V gives CDR1 SNHLY, CDR2 FYNNEI. V shed 6 bases and J 2 bases; nucleotides not matched to a gene: 8. In nucleotides, the CDR3 is TGTGCCAGCAGGAAAGGGACTAGCGTTTTCACAGATACGCAGTATTTT. This gives the protein CASRKGTSVFTDTQYF. The complete variable domain, with remaining parts taken from reference TRBV2 and TRBJ2-3, reads EPEVTQTPSHQVTQMGQEVILRCVPISNHLYFYWYRQILGQKVEFLVSFYNNEISEKSEIFDDQFSVERPDGSNFTLKIRSTKLEDSAMYFCASRKGTSVFTDTQYFGPGTRLTVL.

The chain links TRBV14 to TRBJ2-7; D gene ambiguous. CDR1 is SGHDN, CDR2 FVKESK, per germline. The length of the CDR3 is 11 residues. The V gene lost 2 bases and the J gene lost 6 bases, with 5 bases spanning the gap. CDR3 nucleotides: TGTGCCAGCAGCCAAAGGATCGAGCAGTACTTC. It codes for CASSQRIEQYF.

The chain combines TRBV19 with TRBJ2-1; TRBD1 agrees at 7 bases. V shed 6 bases and J 1 base; nucleotides not matched to a gene: 6. Per germline, CDR1 LNHDA and CDR2 SQIVND (reference sequence). This CDR3 is built from 15 residues. CDR3 amino acids: CASSTTGQSYNEQFF. The CDR3 region has the DNA TGTGCCAGTAGCACGACAGGGCAGTCCTACAATGAGCAGTTCTTC.

The V call is TRBV5-1, the J call TRBJ2-5; the D is unclear. The CDR3 is 12 amino acids. V was clipped by 0 bases and J by 4 bases, with 4 bases between them. In germline, CDR1 is SGHRS, CDR2 YFSETQ. CDR3 DNA sequence: TGCGCCAGCAGCTTGGCCCGAGAGACCCAGTACTTC. Protein: CASSLARETQYF.

The V and J genes are TRBV5-1 and TRBJ2-5; 9 positions agree with TRBD1. The J call is in doubt because the DNA end fits TRBJ2-7 better. The CDR3 length is 16 residues. CDR1 is SGHRS, CDR2 YFSETQ, per germline. CDR3 sequence: CASSSPDRGRLYEQYF. CDR3 DNA: TGCGCCAGCAGCAGCCCGGACAGGGGCCGCCTCTACGAGCAGTACTTC.

The genes are TRBV6-4 and TRBJ2-2; 8 bases fit TRBD1. The CDR3 covers 14 residues. Germline V lookup: CDR1 MRHNA, CDR2 SNTAGT. Trimming cost V 3 bases and J 7 bases; bases outside gene matches: 4. CDR3 coding DNA: TGTGCCAGCAGTGAGAGAACAGGGGGCGGGGAGCTGTTTTTT. Protein: CASSERTGGGELFF.

This chain joins TRBV5-6 and TRBJ2-1; 10 nucleotides agree with TRBD1. Germline-derived CDR1 and CDR2 are SGHDT and YYEEEE. The CDR3 contains 14 residues. Trimming removed 3 bases from V and 4 bases from J; junction bases left unmatched: 1. DNA of the CDR3: TGTGCCAGCAGCTCGGACAGGGGGTACAATGAGCAGTTCTTC. Translated: CASSSDRGYNEQFF. Together with reference TRBV5-6 and TRBJ2-1, the CDR3 gives the full variable domain: DAGVTQSPTHLIKTRGQQVTLRCSPKSGHDTVSWYQQALGQGPQFIFQYYEEEERQRGNFPDRFSGHQFPNYSSELNVNALLLGDSALYLCASSSDRGYNEQFFGPGTRLTVL.

The CDR3 DNA reads as TGTGCTAGTGGTTTCCCGGGAGCCTCCTACGAGCAGTACTTC. This codes for CASGFPGASYEQYF. V gene TRBV12-5 combines with J gene TRBJ2-7; possible D gene TRBD2, 6 bases. V lost 3 bases to trimming and J lost 0 bases, with 9 bases between them. CDR3 length: 14 residues. Germline V gives CDR1 LGHNT, CDR2 FRNRAP.

The chain joins TRBV28 to TRBJ1-5, with 7 bases that match TRBD1. With V trimmed by 1 base and J by 6 bases, 3 bases remained unmatched. CDR1 is MDHEN and CDR2 is SYDVKM in the germline V gene. The CDR3 is 14 residues long. The CDR3 bases are TGTGCCAGCAGTTTATCAGGGGGGCGTCAGCCCCAGCATTTT. It translates to CASSLSGGRQPQHF.

CDR3 loop: CASSPLTGGTEAFF. In DNA, the CDR3 is TGCGCCAGCAGCCCTCTCACAGGGGGCACTGAAGCTTTCTTT. V usage is TRBV4-1 and J usage is TRBJ1-1; 8 nucleotides align to TRBD1. Trimming cost V 4 bases and J 4 bases; bases outside gene matches: 5. The CDR3 has 14 amino acids. In germline, CDR1 is MGHRA, CDR2 YSYEKL.

This clone was observed a single time. The chain uses TRBV19 and TRBJ1-5; no firm D call. The V end was cut by 2 bases, the J end by 5 bases, with 7 bases between. Looked up from germline, CDR1 is LNHDA and CDR2 is SQIVND (reference sequence). The CDR3 consists of 13 residues. The CDR3 DNA reads as TGTGCCAGTAGTATAACGCCCCATCAGCCCCAGCATTTT. This translates into CASSITPHQPQHF.

The gene calls are TRBV6-5 and TRBJ2-1, with 8 bases fitting TRBD1. Germline loops: CDR1 MNHEY, CDR2 SVGAGI. Trimming cost V 0 bases and J 5 bases; bases outside gene matches: 3. The CDR3 is made up of 15 amino acids. CDR3 nucleotides: TGTGCCAGCAGTTACTCGGACAGGGTCCACAATGAGCAGTTCTTC. Amino acid sequence: CASSYSDRVHNEQFF.

This chain connects TRBV2 to TRBJ2-7; 7 bases fit TRBD1. Trimming removed 8 bases from V and 1 base from J; junction bases left unmatched: 8. The CDR3 extends over 14 amino acids. Germline loops: CDR1 SNHLY, CDR2 FYNNEI. CDR3 protein: CASYRGAKSYEQYF. The CDR3 nucleotides are TGTGCCAGCTACAGGGGCGCAAAGTCCTACGAGCAGTACTTC.

The genes are TRBV5-1 and TRBJ2-1; 9 nucleotides line up with TRBD1. The V segment lost 1 base and the J segment 10 bases; nucleotides outside the gene matches: 6. The germline gives CDR1 SGHRS, CDR2 YFSETQ. The CDR3 is 14 amino acids. DNA for the CDR3: TGCGCCAGCAGCTTGCTCCCGGGACAGGGAGAGCAGTTCTTC. Residues: CASSLLPGQGEQFF.

Remarks on this clone: In the same sample, other DNA sequences code for this CDR3. V usage is TRBV9 and J usage is TRBJ2-3; D is undetermined. Germline values: CDR1 SGDLS, CDR2 YYNGEE. This CDR3 region has 12 residues. Trimming removed 0 bases at V and 5 bases at J, with 4 bases between. CDR3 nucleotides: TGTGCCAGCAGCGTAGGTGGAGATACGCAGTATTTT. This sequence encodes CASSVGGDTQYF.